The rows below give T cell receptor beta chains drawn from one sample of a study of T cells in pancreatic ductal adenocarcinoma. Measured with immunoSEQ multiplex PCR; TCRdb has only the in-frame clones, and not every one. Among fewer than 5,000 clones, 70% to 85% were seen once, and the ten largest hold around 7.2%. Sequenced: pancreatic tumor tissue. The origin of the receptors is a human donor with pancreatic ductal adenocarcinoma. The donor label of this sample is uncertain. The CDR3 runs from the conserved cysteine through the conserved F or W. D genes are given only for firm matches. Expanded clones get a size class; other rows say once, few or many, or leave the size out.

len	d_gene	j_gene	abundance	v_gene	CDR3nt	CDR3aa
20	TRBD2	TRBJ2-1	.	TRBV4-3	TGCGCCAGCAGCCAAGATCTTGGTAGCGGGGGTTTTAGCTCCTACAATGAGCAGTTCTTC	CASSQDLGSGGFSSYNEQFF
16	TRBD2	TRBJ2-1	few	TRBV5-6	TGTGCCAGCAGCAAAGATAGCGGGAGAAGGGACAATGAGCAGTTCTTC	CASSKDSGRRDNEQFF
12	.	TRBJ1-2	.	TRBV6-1	TGTGCCAGCAGTGAAGCGGGAATTGGCTACACCTTC	CASSEAGIGYTF
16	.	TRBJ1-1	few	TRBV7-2	TGTGCCAGCATCATTTTGGAGGGGGAGCGGAGGGCTGAAGCTTTCTTT	CASIILEGERRAEAFF
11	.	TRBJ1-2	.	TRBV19	.	CASTSDGGYTF
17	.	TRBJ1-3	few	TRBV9	TGTGCCAGCAGCCTGCGGTGGGGGGGGAGCTCTGGAAACACCATATATTTT	CASSLRWGGSSGNTIYF
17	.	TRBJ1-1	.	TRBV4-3	TGCGCCAGCAGCCAATCCCCCGGGATTCCTGAGGACACTGAAGCTTTCTTT	CASSQSPGIPEDTEAFF
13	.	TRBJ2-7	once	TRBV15	TGTGCCACCAGCAGAGGGGGGGATGGCGAGCAGTACTTC	CATSRGGDGEQYF
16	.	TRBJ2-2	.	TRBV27	TGTGCCAGCAGTTTATCGCAGGGGGGGAGCACCGGGGAGCTGTTTTTT	CASSLSQGGSTGELFF
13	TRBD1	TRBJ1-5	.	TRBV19	TGTGCCAGTATCAGGGGGCGCGATCAGCCCCAGCATTTT	CASIRGRDQPQHF
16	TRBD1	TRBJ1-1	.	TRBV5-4	TGTGCCAGCAGCTTGGCCTGGGGACAGGGGTACGGTGAAGCTTTCTTT	CASSLAWGQGYGEAFF